These 9 T cell receptor beta chains originate from one sample sequenced in a study of blood T cell repertoires in COVID-19. Generated by immunoSEQ multiplex PCR, the TCRdb table keeps only in-frame clones and is missing some. The sample consists of about 290,000 clones, approximately 90% of them appearing once. Sequencing was carried out using peripheral blood. The source is a man aged 40-55 years with acute or convalescent COVID-19.

This clone came up a few times. V and J are TRBV7-8 and TRBJ1-6; tentatively, D is TRBD1 (5 bases). Per germline, CDR1 SGHVS and CDR2 FQNEAQ. CDR3 length equals 15 residues. Deletions cut 0 bases from V and 8 bases from J, with 11 bases between. CDR3 sequence: CASSLAQGVHSPLHF. CDR3 sequence (DNA): TGTGCCAGCAGCTTAGCGCAAGGGGTCCATTCACCCCTCCACTTT.

This rearrangement joins TRBV25-1 to TRBJ2-7; 8 bases agree with TRBD1. This CDR3 is 13 amino acids long. V was pared by 7 bases and J by 5 bases, with 7 bases of the junction left unmatched. Germline V gene data show CDR1 as MGHDK and CDR2 as SYGVNS. The CDR3 protein is CASTQGAVDEQYF. CDR3 nucleotide sequence: TGTGCCAGCACCCAGGGGGCGGTTGACGAGCAGTACTTC.

The chain combines TRBV29-1 with TRBJ1-1; D gene ambiguous. V lost 6 bases to trimming and J lost 6 bases, with 11 bases between them. This CDR3 comprises 11 residues. Germline V gene sequence: CDR1 SQVTM, CDR2 ANQGSEA. The CDR3 nucleotides read TGCAGCGTGTGGAGGGCTGCTGAAGCTTTCTTT. Amino acids: CSVWRAAEAFF.

The J gene is TRBJ2-3, the V gene TRBV2, with 10 bases that match TRBD2. V shed 6 bases, J shed 3 bases, and the junction held 6 bases outside the gene matches. This CDR3 is 15 amino acids long. Germline V gene sequence: CDR1 SNHLY, CDR2 FYNNEI. CDR3 nucleotides: TGTGCCAGCAGGTCTAGCGGGGGCCCGACAGATACGCAGTATTTT. Translated: CASRSSGGPTDTQYF.

This clone was seen once. The V call is TRBV15, the J call TRBJ2-1; 8 positions agree with TRBD1. Per the germline V gene, CDR1 is LNHNV and CDR2 is YYDKDF (reference sequence). Losses at the gene ends were 3 bases for V and 15 bases for J; bases not matched to a gene: 7. CDR3 length equals 12 residues. The CDR3 coding sequence is TGTGCCACCAGCAGCACAGTTCAGGGGGCGTTCTTC. It encodes CATSSTVQGAFF.

Concerning this clone itself: Within the sample, other DNA sequences also encode this same CDR3. The chain links TRBV18 to TRBJ1-4, with 9 bases lining up with TRBD1. Trimming removed 3 bases from V and 7 bases from J; junction bases left unmatched: 3. From germline, CDR1 is KGHSH and CDR2 LQKENI. CDR3 length: 14 residues. In nucleotides, the CDR3 is TGTGCCAGCTCACCGGGACAGGGAGGTGAAAAACTGTTTTTT. Residues: CASSPGQGGEKLFF. Based on the CDR3 plus reference TRBV18 and TRBJ1-4, the full variable domain is NAGVMQNPRHLVRRRGQEARLRCSPMKGHSHVYWYRQLPEEGLKFMVYLQKENIIDESGMPKERFSAEFPKEGPSILRIQQVVRGDSAAYFCASSPGQGGEKLFFGSGTQLSVL.

The chain is built from TRBV5-1 and TRBJ2-3; 15 bases align to TRBD2. Germline loops: CDR1 SGHRS, CDR2 YFSETQ. The CDR3 is 18 residues long. J was trimmed by 0 bases and V by 0 bases; bases with no gene match: 2. CDR3 in DNA: TGCGCCAGCAGCTTGGCCGGGACTAGCGGGGGGAGCACAGATACGCAGTATTTT. It specifies CASSLAGTSGGSTDTQYF.

The V call is TRBV19, the J call TRBJ2-7, with unresolved D. The CDR3 consists of 13 residues. CDR1 is LNHDA, CDR2 SQIVND, per germline (reference sequence). V gave up 0 bases and J gave up 1 base, with 4 bases separating them. CDR3 region: CASSIDKSYEQYF. DNA for the CDR3: TGTGCCAGTAGTATAGACAAATCCTACGAGCAGTACTTC.

This CDR3 reads CASSLGGEPSQFF. In DNA, the CDR3 is TGCGCCAGCAGCTTGGGTGGGGAGCCAAGCCAGTTCTTC. The chain employs TRBV5-1 and TRBJ2-1; D is perhaps TRBD2 (5 bases). Germline CDR1 SGHRS, CDR2 YFSETQ. This CDR3 comprises 13 residues. The ends were cut back, 0 bases at V and 13 bases at J, with 14 bases in the middle.